The clone carrying this TCR beta chain was recorded a few times. Its antigen is unidentified. The source of the sample is a study of shared clonotypes between healthy human individuals. General study findings and limits: Clonotypes shared by all four donors outscored non-shared clonotypes in generation probability.

Profiling relied on immunoSEQ multiplex PCR, and the TCRdb table lists in-frame clones only, not all of them. The data hold about 110,000 clones, with 55% to 70% observed a single time. J was trimmed by 4 bases and V by 4 bases; bases with no gene match: 7. This CDR3 contains 15 residues. Per germline, CDR1 SGHDT and CDR2 YYEEEE. The receptor was derived from a woman in her thirties in good health. The rearrangement uses TRBV5-6 and TRBJ2-1, with 8 bases matching TRBD2. Sequencing was performed on memory CD8+ T cells sorted from blood. Specified subset: CD45RO+ cells pooled with CCR7-negative TemRA cells. The CDR3 region is CASSLSGRGYNEQFF. The CDR3 region has the DNA TGTGCCAGCAGCCTGAGCGGGAGAGGGTACAATGAGCAGTTCTTC.